This T cell receptor beta chain was documented in a study of early T cells in non-severe SARS-CoV-2 infection. At the level of the study: The sequenced material was bulk RNA from unsorted whole blood, and its chains were unpaired. Study results and caveats: Anti-spike CD8 specificities were favored by VDJdb matching, whose results missed private and CD4 specificities.

On this clonotype: The antigen is unknown.

Molecules of cDNA were individually given unique molecular identifiers that were attached to them. TCRdb re-called the 5' RACE reads through MiXCR, storing one row per CDR3 protein. The sample shows some 45,000 distinct CDR3 sequences, roughly 10% of them seen only once. The CDR3 length is 14 residues. From germline, CDR1 is MNHEY and CDR2 SVGAGI. Trimming removed 6 bases from V and 11 bases from J; junction bases left unmatched: 14. The TCR originated in an adult who was a healthcare worker with PCR-confirmed SARS-CoV-2 infection or an uninfected control (not recorded which). The sequences come from whole blood, collected at baseline. The chain links TRBV6-5 to TRBJ2-3; 7 bases line up with TRBD1. The CDR3 spells CASSRIQGVEGQYF. DNA of the CDR3: TGTGCCAGCAGCCGGATCCAGGGGGTCGAAGGGCAGTATTTT.